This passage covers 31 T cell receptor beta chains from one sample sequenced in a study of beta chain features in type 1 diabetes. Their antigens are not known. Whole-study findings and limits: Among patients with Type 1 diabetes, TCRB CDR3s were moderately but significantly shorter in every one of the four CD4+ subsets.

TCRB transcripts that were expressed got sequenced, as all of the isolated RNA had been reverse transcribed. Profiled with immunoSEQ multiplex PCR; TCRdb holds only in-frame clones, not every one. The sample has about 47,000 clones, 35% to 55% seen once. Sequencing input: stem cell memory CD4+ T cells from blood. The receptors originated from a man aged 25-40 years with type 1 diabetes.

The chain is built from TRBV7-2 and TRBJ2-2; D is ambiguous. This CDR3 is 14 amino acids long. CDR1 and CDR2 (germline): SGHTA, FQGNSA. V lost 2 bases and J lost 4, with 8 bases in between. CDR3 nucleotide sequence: TGTGCCAGCAGCTTACTCCGTAGCACCGGGGAGCTGTTTTTT. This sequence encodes CASSLLRSTGELFF.

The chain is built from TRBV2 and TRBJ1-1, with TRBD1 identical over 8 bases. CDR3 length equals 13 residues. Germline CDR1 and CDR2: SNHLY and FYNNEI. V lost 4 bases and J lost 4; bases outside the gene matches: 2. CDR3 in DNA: TGTGCCAGCAGTGGGACAGGGAGCACTGAAGCTTTCTTT. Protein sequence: CASSGTGSTEAFF.

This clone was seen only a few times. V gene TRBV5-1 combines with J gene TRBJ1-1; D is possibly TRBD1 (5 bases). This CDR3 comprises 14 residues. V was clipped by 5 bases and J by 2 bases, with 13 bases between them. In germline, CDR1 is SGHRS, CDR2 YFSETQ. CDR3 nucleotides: TGCGCCAGCAGGAGGACAAAAGAAAACACTGAAGCTTTCTTT. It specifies CASRRTKENTEAFF.

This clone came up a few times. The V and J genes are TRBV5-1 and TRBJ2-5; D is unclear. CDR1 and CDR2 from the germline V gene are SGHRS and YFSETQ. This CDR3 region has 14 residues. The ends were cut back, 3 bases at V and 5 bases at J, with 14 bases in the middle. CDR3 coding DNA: TGCGCCAGCAGCTCTCCTCAGAGAGGCGAGACCCAGTACTTC. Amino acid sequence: CASSSPQRGETQYF.

CDR3 coding DNA: TGTGCCAGCAGTTCCCCGGACAGGGGACGACAAGAGACCCAGTACTTC. Translated: CASSSPDRGRQETQYF. The V and J genes are TRBV6-6 and TRBJ2-5; 9 bases fit TRBD1. Germline V gives CDR1 MNHNY, CDR2 SVGAGI (reference sequence). The CDR3 extends over 16 amino acids. The V and J ends lost 4 bases and 2 bases, in that order; junction bases with no gene match: 8.

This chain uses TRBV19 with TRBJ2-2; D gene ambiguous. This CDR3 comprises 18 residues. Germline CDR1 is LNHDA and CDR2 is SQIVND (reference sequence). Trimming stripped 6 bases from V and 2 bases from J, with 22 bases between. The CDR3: CASRLSVLPNPNTGELFF. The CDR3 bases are TGTGCCAGTAGGCTATCCGTTTTACCCAACCCCAACACCGGGGAGCTGTTTTTT. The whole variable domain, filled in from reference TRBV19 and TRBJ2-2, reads DGGITQSPKYLFRKEGQNVTLSCEQNLNHDAMYWYRQDPGQGLRLIYYSQIVNDFQKGDIAEGYSVSREKKESFPLTVTSAQKNPTAFYLCASRLSVLPNPNTGELFFGEGSRLTVL.

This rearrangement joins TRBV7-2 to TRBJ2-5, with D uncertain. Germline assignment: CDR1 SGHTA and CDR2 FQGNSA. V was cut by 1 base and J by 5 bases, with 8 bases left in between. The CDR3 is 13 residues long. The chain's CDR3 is CASSLVFMETQYF. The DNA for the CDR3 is TGTGCCAGCAGCTTAGTATTTATGGAGACCCAGTACTTC.

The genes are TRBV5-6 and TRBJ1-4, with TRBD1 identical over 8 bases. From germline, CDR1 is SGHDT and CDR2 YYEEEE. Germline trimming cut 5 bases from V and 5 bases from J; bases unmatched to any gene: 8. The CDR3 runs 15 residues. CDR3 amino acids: CASSFLGQGNEKLFF. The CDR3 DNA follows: TGTGCCAGCAGTTTCCTTGGACAGGGAAATGAAAAACTGTTTTTT.

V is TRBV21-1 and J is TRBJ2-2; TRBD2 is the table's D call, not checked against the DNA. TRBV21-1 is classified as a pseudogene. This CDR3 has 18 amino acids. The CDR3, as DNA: TGTGCCAGCAGCAAAGCGCTAGCGGGAGCCACGAACACCGGGGAGCTGTTTTTT. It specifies CASSKALAGATNTGELFF.

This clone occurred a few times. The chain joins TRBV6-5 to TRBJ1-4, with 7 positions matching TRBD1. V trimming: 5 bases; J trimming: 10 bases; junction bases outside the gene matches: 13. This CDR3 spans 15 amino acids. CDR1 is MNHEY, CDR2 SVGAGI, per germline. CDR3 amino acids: CASSAGQPSLGKLFF. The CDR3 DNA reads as TGTGCCAGCAGTGCGGGACAGCCATCCTTGGGAAAACTGTTTTTT.

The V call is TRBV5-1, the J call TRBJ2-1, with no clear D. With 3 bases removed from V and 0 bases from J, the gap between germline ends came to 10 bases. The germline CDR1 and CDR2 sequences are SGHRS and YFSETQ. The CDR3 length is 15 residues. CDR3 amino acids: CASSSVISSYNEQFF. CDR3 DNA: TGCGCCAGCAGCTCCGTTATCAGCTCCTACAATGAGCAGTTCTTC.

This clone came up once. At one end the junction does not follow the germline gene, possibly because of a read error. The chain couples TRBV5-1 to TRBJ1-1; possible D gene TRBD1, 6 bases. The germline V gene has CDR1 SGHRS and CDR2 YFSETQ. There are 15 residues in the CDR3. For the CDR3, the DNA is TGCGCCAGCAGCTTGGGGGACACTATGAAGACTGAAGCTTTCTTT. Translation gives CASSLGDTMKTEAFF.

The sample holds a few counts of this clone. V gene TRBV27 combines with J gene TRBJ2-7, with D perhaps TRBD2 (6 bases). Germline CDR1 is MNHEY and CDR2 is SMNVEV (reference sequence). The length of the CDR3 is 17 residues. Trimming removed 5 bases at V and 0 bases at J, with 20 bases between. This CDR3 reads CASSPESGTASSYEQYF. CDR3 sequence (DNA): TGTGCCAGCAGTCCAGAGTCCGGGACTGCAAGCTCCTACGAGCAGTACTTC.

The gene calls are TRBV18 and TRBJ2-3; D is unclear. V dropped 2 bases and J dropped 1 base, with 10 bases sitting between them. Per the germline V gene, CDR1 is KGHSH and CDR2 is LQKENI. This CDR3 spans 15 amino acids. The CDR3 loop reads CASSPNIVRTDTQYF. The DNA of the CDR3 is TGTGCCAGCTCACCAAACATCGTCCGCACAGATACGCAGTATTTT.

This CDR3 reads CASSGTGSHNEQFF. The CDR3 DNA reads TGCGCCAGCTCCGGGACAGGGTCCCACAATGAGCAGTTCTTC. The chain links TRBV5-1 to TRBJ2-1, with 9 bases identical to TRBD1. Trimming took 7 bases from V and 5 from J; bases not matched to a gene: 7. The CDR3 sequence is 14 residues long. Germline-derived CDR1 and CDR2 are SGHRS and YFSETQ.

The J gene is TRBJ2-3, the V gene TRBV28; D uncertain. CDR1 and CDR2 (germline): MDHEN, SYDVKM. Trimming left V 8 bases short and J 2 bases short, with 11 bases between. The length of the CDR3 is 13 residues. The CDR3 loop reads CASLPGSTDTQYF. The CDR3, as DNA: TGTGCCAGCTTACCGGGTTCCACAGATACGCAGTATTTT.

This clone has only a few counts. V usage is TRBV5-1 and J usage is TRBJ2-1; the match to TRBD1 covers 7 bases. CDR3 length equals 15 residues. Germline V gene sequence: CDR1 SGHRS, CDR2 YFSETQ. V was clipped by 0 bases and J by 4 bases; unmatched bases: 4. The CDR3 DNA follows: TGCGCCAGCAGCTTGGAGGGGACAGATTACAATGAGCAGTTCTTC. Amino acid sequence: CASSLEGTDYNEQFF.

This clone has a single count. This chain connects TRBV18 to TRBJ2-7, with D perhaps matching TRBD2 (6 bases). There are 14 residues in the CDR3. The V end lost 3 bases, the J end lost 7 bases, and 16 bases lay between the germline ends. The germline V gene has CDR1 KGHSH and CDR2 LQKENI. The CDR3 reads CASSPPTRIGEQYF. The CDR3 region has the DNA TGTGCCAGCTCACCCCCGACTAGAATTGGGGAGCAGTACTTC. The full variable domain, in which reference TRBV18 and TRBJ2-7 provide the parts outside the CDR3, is NAGVMQNPRHLVRRRGQEARLRCSPMKGHSHVYWYRQLPEEGLKFMVYLQKENIIDESGMPKERFSAEFPKEGPSILRIQQVVRGDSAAYFCASSPPTRIGEQYFGPGTRLTVT.

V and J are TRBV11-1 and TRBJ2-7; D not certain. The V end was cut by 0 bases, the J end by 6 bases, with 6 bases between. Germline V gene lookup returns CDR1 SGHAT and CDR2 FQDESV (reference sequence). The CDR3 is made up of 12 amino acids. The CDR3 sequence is CASSLAVGEQYF. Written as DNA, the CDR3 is TGTGCCAGCAGCTTAGCGGTCGGCGAGCAGTACTTC.

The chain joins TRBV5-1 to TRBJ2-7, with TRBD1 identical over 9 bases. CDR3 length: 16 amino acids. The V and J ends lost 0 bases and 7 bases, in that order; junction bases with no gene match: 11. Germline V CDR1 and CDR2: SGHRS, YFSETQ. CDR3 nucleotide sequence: TGCGCCAGCAGCTTGGGGCCCCGGGACAGGGAGGGAGAGCAGTACTTC. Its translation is CASSLGPRDREGEQYF. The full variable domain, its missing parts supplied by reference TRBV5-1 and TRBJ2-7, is KAGVTQTPRYLIKTRGQQVTLSCSPISGHRSVSWYQQTPGQGLQFLFEYFSETQRNKGNFPGRFSGRQFSNSRSEMNVSTLELGDSALYLCASSLGPRDREGEQYFGPGTRLTVT.

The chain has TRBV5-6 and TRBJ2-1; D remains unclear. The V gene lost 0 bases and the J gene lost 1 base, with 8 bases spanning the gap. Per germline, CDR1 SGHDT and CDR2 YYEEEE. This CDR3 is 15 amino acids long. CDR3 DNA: TGTGCCAGCAGCTTGGTGCTAGATTCCTACAATGAGCAGTTCTTC. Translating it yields CASSLVLDSYNEQFF.

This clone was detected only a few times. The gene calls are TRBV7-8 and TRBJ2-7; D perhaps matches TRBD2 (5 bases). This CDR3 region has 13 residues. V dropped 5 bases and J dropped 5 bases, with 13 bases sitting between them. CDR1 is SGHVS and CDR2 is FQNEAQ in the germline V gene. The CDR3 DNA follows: TGTGCCAGCAGCCCCACTAGTACCGACGAGCAGTACTTC. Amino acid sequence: CASSPTSTDEQYF. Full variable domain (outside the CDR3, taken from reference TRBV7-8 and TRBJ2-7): GAGVSQSPRYKVAKRGQDVALRCDPISGHVSLFWYQQALGQGPEFLTYFQNEAQLDKSGLPSDRFFAERPEGSVSTLKIQRTQQEDSAVYLCASSPTSTDEQYFGPGTRLTVT.

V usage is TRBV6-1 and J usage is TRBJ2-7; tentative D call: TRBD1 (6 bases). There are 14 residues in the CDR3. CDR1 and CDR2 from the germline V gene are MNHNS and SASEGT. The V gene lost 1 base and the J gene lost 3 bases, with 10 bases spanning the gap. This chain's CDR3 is CASSEGTVYYEQYF. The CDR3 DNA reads TGTGCCAGCAGTGAAGGGACAGTTTACTACGAGCAGTACTTC.

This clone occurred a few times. CDR3 DNA sequence: TGTGCCAGCAGCTTTAAGACGGGAGCGACCTACGAGCAGTACTTC. As protein: CASSFKTGATYEQYF. The V gene is TRBV5-4, the J gene TRBJ2-7; perhaps TRBD2 as D (6 bases). Looked up from germline, CDR1 is SGHNT and CDR2 is YYREEE (reference sequence). The V and J ends lost 2 bases and 2 bases respectively, with 14 bases between them. The CDR3 contains 15 residues.

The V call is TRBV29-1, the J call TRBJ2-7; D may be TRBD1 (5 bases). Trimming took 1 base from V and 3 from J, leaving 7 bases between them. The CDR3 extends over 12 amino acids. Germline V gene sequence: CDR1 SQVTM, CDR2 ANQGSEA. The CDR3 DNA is TGCAGCGTTGAAGGGGGCCTCTACGAGCAGTACTTC. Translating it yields CSVEGGLYEQYF.

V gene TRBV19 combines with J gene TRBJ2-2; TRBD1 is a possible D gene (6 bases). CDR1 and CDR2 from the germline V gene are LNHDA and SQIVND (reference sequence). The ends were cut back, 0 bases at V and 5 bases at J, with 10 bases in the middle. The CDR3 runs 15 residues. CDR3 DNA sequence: TGTGCCAGTAGTATAGATAATCAGGGGACCGGGGAGCTGTTTTTT. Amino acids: CASSIDNQGTGELFF.

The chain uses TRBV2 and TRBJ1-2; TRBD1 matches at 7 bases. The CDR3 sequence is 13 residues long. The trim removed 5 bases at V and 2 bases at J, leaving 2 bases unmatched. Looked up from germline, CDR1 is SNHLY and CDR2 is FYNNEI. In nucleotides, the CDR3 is TGTGCCAGCAGTACACAGGGGAACTATGGCTACACCTTC. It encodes CASSTQGNYGYTF.

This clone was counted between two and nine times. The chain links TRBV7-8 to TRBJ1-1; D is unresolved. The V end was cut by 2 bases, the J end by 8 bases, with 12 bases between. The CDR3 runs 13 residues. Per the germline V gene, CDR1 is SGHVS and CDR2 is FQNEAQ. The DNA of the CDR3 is TGTGCCAGCAGCTTAATGTCATCAAGCGAAGCTTTCTTT. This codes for CASSLMSSSEAFF.

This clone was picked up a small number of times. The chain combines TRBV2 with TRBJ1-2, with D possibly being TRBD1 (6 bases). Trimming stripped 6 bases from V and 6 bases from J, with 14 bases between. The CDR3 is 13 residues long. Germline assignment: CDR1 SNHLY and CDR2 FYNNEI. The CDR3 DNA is TGTGCCAGCAGGGAATTGACAGGTGATGGCTACACCTTC. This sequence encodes CASRELTGDGYTF.

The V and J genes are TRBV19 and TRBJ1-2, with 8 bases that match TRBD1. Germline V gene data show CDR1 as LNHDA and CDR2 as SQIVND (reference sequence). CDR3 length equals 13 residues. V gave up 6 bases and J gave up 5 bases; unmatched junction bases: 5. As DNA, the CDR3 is TGTGCCAGTAGCAGGGACAGGCTTTATGGCTACACCTTC. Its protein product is CASSRDRLYGYTF. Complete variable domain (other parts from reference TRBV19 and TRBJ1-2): DGGITQSPKYLFRKEGQNVTLSCEQNLNHDAMYWYRQDPGQGLRLIYYSQIVNDFQKGDIAEGYSVSREKKESFPLTVTSAQKNPTAFYLCASSRDRLYGYTFGSGTRLTVV.

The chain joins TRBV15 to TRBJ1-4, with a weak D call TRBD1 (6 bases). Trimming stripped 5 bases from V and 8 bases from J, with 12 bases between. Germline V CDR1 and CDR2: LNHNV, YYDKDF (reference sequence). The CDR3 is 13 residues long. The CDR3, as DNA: TGTGCCACCAGCCCGCGGACAGCCGAAAAACTGTTTTTT. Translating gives CATSPRTAEKLFF.